Below, 16 T cell receptor beta chains from the same sample are listed, as sequenced in a study of shared clonotypes between healthy human individuals. Clones were read by immunoSEQ multiplex PCR, and TCRdb kept only the in-frame ones, dropping some. This sample has some 2.3 million clones, with over 90% found just once. The sequencing input was naive CD4+ T cells from PBMCs. The subset denotes: CD45RA+ positively selected. Receptors originate from a man between 18 and 35 years old in good health. Some clones in this sample may be carry-over from other donors' samples.

This chain connects TRBV7-9 to TRBJ2-5; D is unresolved. V was pared by 2 bases and J by 4 bases, with 11 bases between. The CDR3 runs 14 residues. Germline CDR1 and CDR2: SEHNR and FQNEAQ (reference sequence). The DNA of the CDR3 is TGTGCCAGCAGCTTATCATGGAAGTCAGAGACCCAGTACTTC. It specifies CASSLSWKSETQYF.

This clone was observed once. The chain has TRBV5-6 and TRBJ1-2, with D possibly being TRBD1 (6 bases). The CDR3 is 15 residues long. V dropped 5 bases and J dropped 4 bases, with 18 bases sitting between them. Germline V gene sequence: CDR1 SGHDT, CDR2 YYEEEE. The CDR3 region has the DNA TGTGCCAGCAGGTTTGAGGGGGGGCGTAGCTATGGCTACACCTTC. Translation: CASRFEGGRSYGYTF.

The chain joins TRBV5-1 to TRBJ2-7; D is ambiguous. In germline, CDR1 is SGHRS, CDR2 YFSETQ. This CDR3 is built from 14 residues. Trimming removed 0 bases at V and 3 bases at J, with 10 bases between. As DNA, the CDR3 is TGCGCCAGCAGCTTGGTGGCAGGAATCTACGAGCAGTACTTC. The encoded protein is CASSLVAGIYEQYF.

The chain uses TRBV27 and TRBJ1-5; TRBD1 matches 9 bases. The J segment lost 3 bases and the V segment lost 4 bases, leaving 7 bases of the junction unmatched. CDR3 size: 16 residues. Germline CDR1 MNHEY, CDR2 SMNVEV (reference sequence). The CDR3 DNA reads as TGTGCCAGCAGTTCGTTGGGACAGGGACTCAATCAGCCCCAGCATTTT. Encoded protein: CASSSLGQGLNQPQHF.

The chain joins TRBV6-5 to TRBJ2-1, with unresolved D. Deletions cut 10 bases from V and 4 bases from J, with 11 bases between. The CDR3 consists of 12 residues. Looked up from germline, CDR1 is MNHEY and CDR2 is SVGAGI. The CDR3 here is CATSGPYNEQFF. The CDR3 coding sequence is TGTGCCACTTCGGGCCCGTACAATGAGCAGTTCTTC.

J is TRBJ1-3 and V is TRBV6-1; D remains unclear. Germline V gives CDR1 MNHNS, CDR2 SASEGT. Trimming removed 3 bases at V and 0 bases at J, with 0 bases between. CDR3 length equals 12 residues. The chain's CDR3 is CASSDSGNTIYF. The CDR3 coding sequence is TGTGCCAGCAGTGACTCTGGAAACACCATATATTTT.

This clone was counted between two and nine times. The gene calls are TRBV10-1 and TRBJ1-5; D is undetermined. Germline V lookup: CDR1 WNHNN, CDR2 SYGVQD (reference sequence). The germline V and J ends were trimmed by 4 bases and 7 bases, with 11 bases remaining between them. The CDR3 is 13 amino acids. CDR3 loop: CASSAQPGQPQHF. DNA of the CDR3: TGCGCCAGCAGTGCCCAACCGGGACAGCCCCAGCATTTT.

This chain links TRBV5-1 with TRBJ1-1; D ambiguous. The ends were cut back, 4 bases at V and 0 bases at J, with 16 bases in the middle. The CDR3 is 16 residues long. From germline, CDR1 is SGHRS and CDR2 YFSETQ. The CDR3 spells CASSVGPSTMNTEAFF. CDR3 sequence (DNA): TGCGCCAGCAGCGTCGGACCGAGTACAATGAACACTGAAGCTTTCTTT.

The J gene is TRBJ2-1, the V gene TRBV7-6, with TRBD2 matching 8 bases. Germline-derived CDR1 and CDR2 are SGHVS and FNYEAQ. This CDR3 has 16 amino acids. Unmatched junction bases numbered 5, after V lost 2 bases and J lost 2 bases. The DNA of the CDR3 is TGTGCCAGCAGCTTACTTAGCGGGACCGCCTACAATGAGCAGTTCTTC. This gives the protein CASSLLSGTAYNEQFF.

The count of this clone is one. This sequence joins TRBV6-5 and TRBJ2-7, with 9 bases fitting TRBD1. Trimming removed 4 bases from V and 7 bases from J; junction bases left unmatched: 11. This CDR3 is built from 15 residues. The germline gives CDR1 MNHEY, CDR2 SVGAGI. This CDR3 reads CASSFAPGQGGEQYF. CDR3 sequence (DNA): TGTGCCAGCAGTTTCGCACCGGGACAGGGTGGGGAGCAGTACTTC.

The gene calls are TRBV7-9 and TRBJ2-1, with D possibly being TRBD2 (6 bases). The germline V and J ends were trimmed by 1 base and 5 bases, with 12 bases remaining between them. The CDR3 consists of 15 residues. In germline, CDR1 is SEHNR, CDR2 FQNEAQ (reference sequence). The CDR3 loop is CASSLVIGGDNEQFF. As DNA, the CDR3 is TGTGCCAGCAGCTTAGTTATCGGCGGGGACAATGAGCAGTTCTTC.

This chain joins TRBV4-1 and TRBJ1-2; D ambiguous. This CDR3 region has 15 residues. Trimming removed 0 bases from V and 4 bases from J, with 12 bases in between. CDR1 and CDR2 (germline): MGHRA, YSYEKL. CDR3 residues: CASSQENSRFYGYTF. For the CDR3, the DNA is TGCGCCAGCAGCCAAGAAAACAGTAGATTCTATGGCTACACCTTC.

The chain combines TRBV5-8 with TRBJ2-1; TRBD1 or TRBD2 may be the D gene (5 bases each). In germline, CDR1 is SGHTS, CDR2 YDEGEE. This CDR3 has 14 amino acids. With 4 bases removed from V and 12 bases from J, the gap between germline ends came to 20 bases. CDR3 region: CASSTGPPSIGQFF. As DNA, the CDR3 is TGTGCCAGCAGCACGGGACCCCCCAGCATCGGGCAGTTCTTC.

This clone was seen only once. The CDR3 here is CASSEPGGDEAFF. For the CDR3, the DNA is TGCGCCAGCAGTGAGCCAGGGGGCGATGAAGCTTTCTTT. V and J are TRBV10-1 and TRBJ1-1; 8 nucleotides align to TRBD1. The CDR3 runs to 13 residues. V shed 2 bases, J shed 7 bases, and the junction held 3 bases outside the gene matches. Germline-derived CDR1 and CDR2 are WNHNN and SYGVQD (reference sequence).

This chain links TRBV28 with TRBJ2-7; D is possibly TRBD1 (5 bases). V shed 6 bases and J shed 1 base, with 16 bases lying between them. Per germline, CDR1 MDHEN and CDR2 SYDVKM. The CDR3 runs to 15 residues. The CDR3 loop is CASSRQGIQSYEQYF. The CDR3 DNA reads TGTGCCAGCAGCCGGCAGGGAATACAATCCTACGAGCAGTACTTC.

The chain combines TRBV27 with TRBJ2-2; 11 positions match TRBD2. The CDR3 is made up of 16 amino acids. V shed 3 bases and J 2 bases; nucleotides not matched to a gene: 2. Germline lookup yields CDR1 MNHEY and CDR2 SMNVEV (reference sequence). The CDR3 DNA reads TGTGCCAGCAGTTTTAGCGGGAGGGTTAACACCGGGGAGCTGTTTTTT. This encodes CASSFSGRVNTGELFF.